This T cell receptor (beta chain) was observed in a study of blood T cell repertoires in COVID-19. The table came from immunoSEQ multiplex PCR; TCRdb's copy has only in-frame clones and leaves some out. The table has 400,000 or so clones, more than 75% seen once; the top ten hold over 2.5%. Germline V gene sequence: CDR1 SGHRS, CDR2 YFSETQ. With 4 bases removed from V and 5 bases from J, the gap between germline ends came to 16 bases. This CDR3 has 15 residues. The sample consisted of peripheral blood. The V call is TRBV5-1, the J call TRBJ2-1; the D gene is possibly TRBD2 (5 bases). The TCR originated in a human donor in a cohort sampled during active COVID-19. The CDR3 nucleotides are TGCGCCAGCAGCCCCCGTCCCGACGGGAACAATGAGCAGTTCTTC. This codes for CASSPRPDGNNEQFF.